This T cell receptor (beta chain) derives from a study of T cells in Graves' hyperthyroidism and ophthalmopathy. Study-wide findings and caveats: In validation, the model predicted ophthalmopathy. These predictions came a median about 6.8 months before onset. Most expanded thyroid clonotypes above 0.001 recurred in blood.

Lactation, pregnancy, other autoimmune disease or uncontrolled infection excluded patients. Each diagnosis drew on symptoms, thyroxine, TRAb, thyroid ultrasound and orbital computed tomography findings. Ten or more counts support this clonotype. Its specificity is unknown. RNA transcripts yielded amplified TCR beta CDR3 regions. HTBI primers drove first-round RT-PCR of the TCR CDR3. TCRdb reprocessed the multiplex PCR reads with MiXCR, giving one entry per CDR3 protein. In the table there are 450,000 to 700,000 distinct CDR3 sequences, approximately 44% of which are singletons. Material for sequencing was peripheral blood or thyroid tissue (not recorded which). The receptor was isolated from an adult woman with Graves' disease, either hyperthyroidism or ophthalmopathy (not recorded which).

The chain's CDR3 is CASSLSVSSGRSDEQYF. CDR3 nucleotide sequence: TGTGCCAGCAGCTTATCCGTATCCAGCGGGAGGAGCGACGAGCAGTACTTC. The chain combines TRBV7-9 with TRBJ2-7; 9 bases are a match to TRBD2. Trimming at V came to 2 bases and at J to 5 bases, leaving 13 bases not matched to a gene. Germline V gene data show CDR1 as SEHNR and CDR2 as FQNEAQ (reference sequence). The CDR3 has 17 amino acids.